The rows below give T cell receptor beta chains drawn from one sample of a study of blood T cell repertoires in COVID-19. Clones were sequenced by immunoSEQ multiplex PCR, and TCRdb holds only the in-frame ones, with some missing. The sample lists roughly 200,000 clones; over 70% were seen once. The sample consisted of peripheral blood. These TCRs come from a man aged 40-49 years with active or convalescent COVID-19. CDR3s include the opening cysteine and the closing phenylalanine or tryptophan. The D gene is left open where the match is weak. Clone size is shown for a subset of rows, as once, few, many or a class of expanded clone.

D gene,V gene,clone size,J gene,CDR3 length,CDR3 protein,CDR3 DNA
TRBD1,TRBV28,.,TRBJ2-7,16,CASRLGGQGQRYEQYF,TGTGCCAGCAGGTTGGGGGGACAGGGACAAAGGTACGAGCAGTACTTC
.,TRBV7-9,.,TRBJ2-5,15,CASSLGGEGSETQYF,TGTGCCAGCAGCTTAGGGGGGGAAGGATCGGAGACCCAGTACTTC
TRBD1,TRBV19,.,TRBJ1-2,13,CASTHRGDYGYTF,TGTGCCAGTACGCACAGGGGGGACTATGGCTACACCTTC
TRBD1,TRBV3-1/TRBV3-2,.,TRBJ1-2,17,CASSLQGAGTGGNGYTF,TGTGCCAGCAGCCTGCAGGGAGCCGGGACAGGGGGTAACGGCTACACCTTC
TRBD1,TRBV5-4,.,TRBJ2-7,12,CASSRQGYEQYF,TGTGCCAGCAGTCGACAGGGCTACGAGCAGTACTTC
.,TRBV7-3,.,TRBJ1-6,15,CASSLRGLGGSPLHF,TGTGCCAGCAGCTTAAGGGGACTTGGGGGGTCACCCCTCCACTTT
.,TRBV10-3,.,TRBJ2-7,14,CAIKGAESSYEQYF,TGTGCCATCAAAGGGGCCGAATCCTCCTACGAGCAGTACTTC
.,TRBV5-1,.,TRBJ2-3,16,CASSWAARDGTDTQYF,TGCGCCAGCAGCTGGGCAGCCCGTGATGGGACAGATACGCAGTATTTT
TRBD1,TRBV7-9,.,TRBJ2-2,16,CASSSRDRVSTGELFF,TGTGCCAGCAGCTCCCGGGACAGGGTCAGCACCGGGGAGCTGTTTTTT
.,TRBV24-1,.,TRBJ2-2,15,CATSERNANTGELFF,TGTGCCACTTCGGAGCGGAACGCGAACACCGGGGAGCTGTTTTTT
.,TRBV18,few,TRBJ1-2,12,CASSTGGEGYTF,TGTGCCAGCTCAACGGGTGGAGAAGGCTACACCTTC
.,TRBV15,few,TRBJ1-3,13,CATSTLTGNTIYF,TGTGCCACCAGCACACTTACTGGAAACACCATATATTTT
.,TRBV3-1/TRBV3-2,.,TRBJ2-7,12,CASSPRPGEQYF,TGTGCCAGCAGCCCACGTCCGGGCGAGCAGTACTTC
TRBD1,TRBV5-1,.,TRBJ2-7,15,CASTQFSGQGNEQYF,TGCGCCAGCACCCAGTTCTCGGGACAGGGGAACGAGCAGTACTTC
TRBD2,TRBV6-6,.,TRBJ2-1,15,CASSRSGSTYNEQFF,TGTGCCAGCAGTCGTAGCGGGAGTACCTACAATGAGCAGTTCTTC
.,TRBV4-1,.,TRBJ2-3,17,CASSQDFPGAFPDTQYF,TGCGCCAGCAGCCAAGATTTCCCAGGGGCGTTCCCAGATACGCAGTATTTT
.,TRBV7-8,.,TRBJ2-5,13,CASSSRGKETQYF,TGTGCCAGCAGCTCCCGGGGGAAAGAGACCCAGTACTTC
TRBD1,TRBV18,.,TRBJ2-4,14,CASAPRTGENIQYF,TGTGCCAGCGCACCACGGACAGGGGAAAACATTCAGTACTTC
.,TRBV6-5,few,TRBJ1-2,14,CASSPVGGNWGYTF,TGTGCCAGCAGCCCCGTCGGGGGGAATTGGGGCTACACCTTC
.,TRBV6-5,.,TRBJ1-1,13,CASTVGEDTEAFF,TGTGCCAGCACTGTGGGGGAGGACACTGAAGCTTTCTTT
TRBD2,TRBV19,.,TRBJ2-1,17,CASSIRSGRKFGNEQFF,TGTGCCAGTAGTATAAGGAGCGGGAGGAAATTTGGGAATGAGCAGTTCTTC
.,TRBV10-3,.,TRBJ2-2,17,CAISEPGTRGITGELFF,TGTGCCATCAGTGAGCCCGGGACCCGCGGGATCACCGGGGAGCTGTTTTTT
.,TRBV24-1,.,TRBJ1-2,15,CATSDSRTPGHGYTF,TGTGCCACCAGTGATTCCCGGACACCCGGACATGGCTACACCTTC
.,TRBV3-1/TRBV3-2,.,TRBJ2-2,16,CASSQVGATNTGELFF,TGTGCCAGCAGCCAAGTTGGGGCTACGAACACCGGGGAGCTGTTTTTT
TRBD2,TRBV2,.,TRBJ2-3,15,CASSQRTSGADTQYF,TGTGCCAGCAGTCAAAGGACTAGCGGGGCAGATACGCAGTATTTT
.,TRBV3-1/TRBV3-2,.,TRBJ1-5,14,CASSPTERNQPQHF,TGTGCCAGCAGCCCTACAGAGAGAAATCAGCCCCAGCATTTT
.,TRBV25-1,.,TRBJ2-3,16,CASSEWSQGVTDTQYF,TGTGCCAGCAGTGAATGGAGTCAGGGTGTAACAGATACGCAGTATTTT
.,TRBV11-3,few,TRBJ2-7,11,CASRSYYEQYF,TGTGCCAGCAGAAGCTACTACGAGCAGTACTTC
.,TRBV2,.,TRBJ2-3,14,CASSSMTRTDTQYF,TGTGCCAGCAGTTCCATGACTCGCACAGATACGCAGTATTTT
TRBD2,TRBV5-1,once,TRBJ2-1,14,CASSLAGAYNEQFF,TGCGCCAGCAGCTTAGCGGGAGCATACAATGAGCAGTTCTTC